This TCR beta chain comes out of a study of early T cells in non-severe SARS-CoV-2 infection. Whole-study results and caveats: Anti-spike CD8 responses were favored by VDJdb matching, which missed private and CD4 specificities.

By proportion, this clonotype is medium-sized (0.01 to 0.1%). Its antigen is unidentified. Trimming stripped 5 bases from V and 2 bases from J, with 3 bases between. There are 11 residues in the CDR3. The germline V gene has CDR1 KGHSH and CDR2 LQKENI. TCRdb processed the 5' RACE reads anew with MiXCR; each CDR3 protein has one entry. The sample has roughly 47,000 distinct CDR3 sequences; approximately 22% are singletons. This clonotype was sampled from an adult who was a healthcare worker with PCR-confirmed SARS-CoV-2 infection or an uninfected control (not recorded which). The chain has TRBV18 and TRBJ2-5; D is unresolved. The source was whole blood, collected at baseline. Written as DNA, the CDR3 is TGTGCCAGCTCAACACAAGAGACCCAGTACTTC. Protein product: CASSTQETQYF.